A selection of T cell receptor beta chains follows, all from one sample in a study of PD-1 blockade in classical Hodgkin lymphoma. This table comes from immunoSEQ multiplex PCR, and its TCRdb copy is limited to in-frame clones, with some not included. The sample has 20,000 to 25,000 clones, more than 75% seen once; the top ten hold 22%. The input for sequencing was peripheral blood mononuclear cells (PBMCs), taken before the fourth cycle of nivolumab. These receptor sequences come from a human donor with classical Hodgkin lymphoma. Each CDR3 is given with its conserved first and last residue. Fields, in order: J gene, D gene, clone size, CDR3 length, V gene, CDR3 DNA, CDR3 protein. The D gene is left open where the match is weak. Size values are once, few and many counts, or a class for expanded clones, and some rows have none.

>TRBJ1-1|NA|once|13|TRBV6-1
TGTGCCAGCAGGCGAGGGGGGAACACTGAAGCTTTCTTT
CASRRGGNTEAFF
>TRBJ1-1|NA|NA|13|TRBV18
TGTGCCAGCTCACCTCCCAGGAACACTGAAGCTTTCTTT
CASSPPRNTEAFF
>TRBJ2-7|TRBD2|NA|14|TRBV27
TGTGCCAGCAGGAGGCGGGAGGGTTCCTACGAGCAGTACTTC
CASRRREGSYEQYF
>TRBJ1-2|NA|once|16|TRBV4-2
TGTGCCAGCAGCCAAGATGAGGGCAGGGTGAACTATGGCTACACCTTC
CASSQDEGRVNYGYTF
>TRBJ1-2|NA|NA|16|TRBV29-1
TGCAGCGTTGAAGATCGGGGGGGCCGTCGGAACTATGGCTACACCTTC
CSVEDRGGRRNYGYTF
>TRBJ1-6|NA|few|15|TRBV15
TGTGCCACCAGCTACAACAGGGCTGGCAATTCACCCCTCCACTTT
CATSYNRAGNSPLHF
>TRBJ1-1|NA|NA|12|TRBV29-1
TGCAGCGGGAAACAGGAGATGGCTGAAGCTTTCTTT
CSGKQEMAEAFF
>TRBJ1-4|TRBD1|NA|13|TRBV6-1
TGTGCCTTACAGGGGTCAACTAATGAAAAACTGTTTTTT
CALQGSTNEKLFF
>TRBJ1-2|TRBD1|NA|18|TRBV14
TGTGCCAGCAGTCCTATACGAGGGGACAGGCCGGGTAACTATGGCTACACCTTC
CASSPIRGDRPGNYGYTF
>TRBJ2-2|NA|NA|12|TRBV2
TGTGCCAGCAGGGGGAACACCGGGGAGCTGTTTTTT
CASRGNTGELFF
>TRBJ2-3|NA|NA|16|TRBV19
TGTGCCAGTAGTAACTTAGCGGAAACTAGCACAGATACGCAGTATTTT
CASSNLAETSTDTQYF
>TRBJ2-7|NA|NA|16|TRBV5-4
TGTGCCAGCAGCCCGGGGGCAAGGCGACCCTCGGAGGAGCAGTACTTC
CASSPGARRPSEEQYF
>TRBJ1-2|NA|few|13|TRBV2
TGTGCCAGCAGCCCACAGGGAGGACGCGGCTACACCTTC
CASSPQGGRGYTF
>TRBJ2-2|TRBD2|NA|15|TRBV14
TGTGCCAGCAGCCAAGATGGCGGGAGAGGCGGGGAGCTGTTTTTT
CASSQDGGRGGELFF
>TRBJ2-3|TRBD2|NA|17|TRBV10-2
TGCGCCAGCAGTGAATCTACGGGAGGGATTAGCACAGATACGCAGTATTTT
CASSESTGGISTDTQYF
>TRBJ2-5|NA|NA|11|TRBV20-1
TGCAGTGCTATCAGCCAAGAGACCCAGTACTTC
CSAISQETQYF
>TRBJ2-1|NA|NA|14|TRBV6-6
TGTGCCAGCAGTTCAAGTCGTTCCTACAATGAGCAGTTCTTC
CASSSSRSYNEQFF
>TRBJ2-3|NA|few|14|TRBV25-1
TGTGCCAGCAGTAGTGCAGGAATCACAGATACGCAGTATTTT
CASSSAGITDTQYF
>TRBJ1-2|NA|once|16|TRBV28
TGTGCCAGCAGCTTCTCGCCCGGCGCCTCTAACTATGGCTACACCTTC
CASSFSPGASNYGYTF
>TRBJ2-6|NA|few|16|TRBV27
TGTGCCAGCAGTACGGGACGACTCTCTGGGGCCAACGTCCTGACTTTC
CASSTGRLSGANVLTF
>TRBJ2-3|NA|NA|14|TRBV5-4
TGTGCCAGCAGCCCCCCGGAGGGTAAAGATACGCAGTATTTT
CASSPPEGKDTQYF
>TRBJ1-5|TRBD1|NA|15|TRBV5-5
TGTGCCAGCAGCTCGACACAGGGGCTGAGCCAGCCCCAGCATTTT
CASSSTQGLSQPQHF
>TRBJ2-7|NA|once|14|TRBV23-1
TGCGCCAGCAGTCAACCGGGACTTTCGAACGAGCAGTACTTC
CASSQPGLSNEQYF
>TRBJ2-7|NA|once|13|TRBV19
TGTGCCAGTAGTATCGCCGGATCTCGGGAGCAGTACTTC
CASSIAGSREQYF
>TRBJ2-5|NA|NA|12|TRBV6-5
TGTGCCAGCAGAAATTTTGTGGGGACCCAGTACTTC
CASRNFVGTQYF
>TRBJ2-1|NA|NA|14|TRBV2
TGTGCCAGCAGTAGGGAGAGCTCCTACAATGAGCAGTTCTTC
CASSRESSYNEQFF
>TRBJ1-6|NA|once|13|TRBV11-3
TGTGCCAGCAGCTTAGGCCTAGATTCACCCCTCCACTTT
CASSLGLDSPLHF
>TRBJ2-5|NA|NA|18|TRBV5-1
TGCGCCAGCAGCCTCCCTAGCGAGGCATACCATGTCCAAGAGACCCAGTACTTC
CASSLPSEAYHVQETQYF
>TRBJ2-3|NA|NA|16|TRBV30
TGTGCCTGGAGTGTAAGGGGTGGGGGGACCGCAGATACGCAGTATTTT
CAWSVRGGGTADTQYF
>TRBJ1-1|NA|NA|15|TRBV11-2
TGTGCCAGCAGCTTCGGGGTGGGGCCGGCCACTGAAGCTTTCTTT
CASSFGVGPATEAFF
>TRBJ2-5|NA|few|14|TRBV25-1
TGTGCCAGCAGTGAATTTGGAGGGATTGAGACCCAGTACTTC
CASSEFGGIETQYF
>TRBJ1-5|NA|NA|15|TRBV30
TGTGCCTGGAGTGTACTAGGGCAGGGAGATCAGCCCCAGCATTTT
CAWSVLGQGDQPQHF
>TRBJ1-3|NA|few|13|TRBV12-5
TGTGCTTCCTCCCGGGACACTGGAAACACCATATATTTT
CASSRDTGNTIYF
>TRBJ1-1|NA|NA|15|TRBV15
TGTGCCACGGGGGGCCGGGGGGCCCCCAACACTGAAGCTTTCTTT
CATGGRGAPNTEAFF
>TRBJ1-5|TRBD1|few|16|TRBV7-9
TGTGCCAGCAGCTTAATGACAGGGGGGAGCAATCAGCCCCAGCATTTT
CASSLMTGGSNQPQHF
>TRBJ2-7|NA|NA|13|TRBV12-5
TGTGCTAGTGGTTTGTGGCAGGCCTACGAGCAGTACTTC
CASGLWQAYEQYF
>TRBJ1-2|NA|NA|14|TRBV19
TGTGCCAGTCTCCCACGACGTAGTGCCTATGGCTACACCTTC
CASLPRRSAYGYTF